This T cell receptor beta chain was found in a study of blood T cells in healthy people across ages. Trimming took off 1 base at V and 5 bases at J, with 20 bases between the two ends. Germline V lookup: CDR1 LGHNA, CDR2 YNFKEQ. This CDR3 is built from 17 residues. Next came a second PCR, run for about 6 to 12 cycles, which used a sample-barcoded 5' primer along with a J-beta primer mix. Each sample provided no less than 2.5 million CDR3-containing paired-end reads. MiXCR, applied by TCRdb to the 5' RACE reads, yields one record per CDR3 protein. In the table there are under 800,000 distinct CDR3 sequences, under 25% of which are singletons. This clonotype was recorded at least ten times. Total RNA was isolated from each sample in quantities of at least 5.5 micrograms.

The TCR comes from a man in his 70s in good health. The sequencing sample was made of blood. The V and J genes are TRBV4-2 and TRBJ1-1; a weak D match, TRBD1 (6 bases). CDR3 sequence: CASSQGVVGAGGTEAFF. The CDR3 DNA is TGTGCCAGCAGCCAAGGAGTTGTGGGGGCTGGAGGTACTGAAGCTTTCTTT.